Following are 17 T cell receptor beta chains from one sample sequenced in a study of human CD8 memory T cell subsets. Generation of TCR beta libraries used UMI-labeled 5' RACE. TCRdb re-called the 5' RACE reads and shows each CDR3 protein once, DNA omitted. The listing contains 5,500 to 7,000 distinct CDR3 sequences. The sequenced sample was CD8+ effector memory T cells (TEM) sorted from PBMCs. Noted subset: effector memory CD8 T cells, CCR7- CD45RO+ CD95+. These receptor sequences come from a human donor in good health.

The CDR3 loop reads CAISESRGMNTEAFF. This chain uses TRBV10-3 with TRBJ1-1; TCRdb gives TRBD1 as the D gene, but with no DNA this cannot be confirmed. CDR3 size: 15 residues. Per the germline V gene, CDR1 is ENHRY and CDR2 is SYGVKD.

This chain joins TRBV2 and TRBJ2-7; as DNA is missing, the TRBD2 call by TCRdb cannot be tested. The germline V gene encodes CDR1 SNHLY and CDR2 FYNNEI. This CDR3 spans 16 amino acids. The CDR3 loop reads CASRGLAGVGPYEQYF.

V usage is TRBV20-1 and J usage is TRBJ1-6; TCRdb gives TRBD1 as the D gene, but with no DNA this cannot be confirmed. Per germline, CDR1 DFQATT and CDR2 SNEGSKA (reference sequence). This CDR3 contains 15 residues. The CDR3: CSARDVWAGESPLHF.

This clonotype is large by frequency. This chain joins TRBV20-1 and TRBJ1-6; TCRdb outputs TRBD1, but without DNA this stays unchecked. The CDR3 sequence is 16 residues long. From germline, CDR1 is DFQATT and CDR2 SNEGSKA (reference sequence). The CDR3 protein is CSARDVRGTENSPLHF.

This chain links TRBV7-8 with TRBJ2-3. This CDR3 spans 13 amino acids. Germline CDR1 SGHVS, CDR2 FQNEAQ. The CDR3 here is CASSSHPTDTQYF.

The CDR3: CASSPPGGIPDYTF. This chain links TRBV7-9 with TRBJ1-2; TCRdb gives TRBD1 as the D gene, but with no DNA this cannot be confirmed. Germline CDR1 and CDR2: SEHNR and FQNEAQ (reference sequence). This CDR3 is built from 14 residues.

The chain combines TRBV6-2 or TRBV6-3 with TRBJ2-7; TCRdb's assignment of TRBD1 cannot be checked, as there is no DNA. CDR1 and CDR2 (germline): MNHEY, SVGEGT. CDR3 size: 15 residues. The CDR3 is CASSYSQGAVDEQYF.

The chain couples TRBV10-3 to TRBJ1-1; TCRdb designates TRBD1, a call that cannot be tested without DNA. Germline loops: CDR1 ENHRY, CDR2 SYGVKD. This CDR3 is built from 12 residues. The chain's CDR3 is CAMSTEGVLVFF.

The gene calls are TRBV4-1 and TRBJ2-2; TCRdb calls TRBD2, which cannot be checked without DNA. This CDR3 spans 17 amino acids. Germline V CDR1 and CDR2: MGHRA, YSYEKL. CDR3 loop: CASSATGLAENTGELFF.

This clonotype is deemed large (0.1 to 1%) by its frequency. The chain couples TRBV10-1 to TRBJ1-3. CDR3 length equals 16 residues. The germline V gene has CDR1 WNHNN and CDR2 SYGVQD (reference sequence). The CDR3: CASSETGEDTGNTIYF.

J is TRBJ2-2 and V is TRBV29-1; TCRdb outputs TRBD1, but without DNA this stays unchecked. Germline CDR1 and CDR2: SQVTM and ANQGSEA. CDR3 length: 14 residues. The CDR3 region is CSVVVPPKAGELFF.

This clonotype is called medium-sized based on its frequency. The V gene is TRBV7-8, the J gene TRBJ1-5; TCRdb picks TRBD1, but there is no DNA to check that call. Looked up from germline, CDR1 is SGHVS and CDR2 is FQNEAQ. There are 14 residues in the CDR3. The CDR3 protein is CASSLPGGDQPQHF.

V and J are TRBV27 and TRBJ1-1; TCRdb calls TRBD1, which cannot be checked without DNA. This CDR3 has 14 residues. CDR1 and CDR2 (germline): MNHEY, SMNVEV (reference sequence). CDR3 sequence reads: CASSLSGAGTEAFF.

CDR3 region: CASSSTNEQFF. The rearrangement joins TRBV5-1 to TRBJ2-1. CDR1 and CDR2 from the germline V gene are SGHRS and YFSETQ. The CDR3 extends over 11 amino acids. The complete variable domain, with remaining parts taken from reference TRBV5-1 and TRBJ2-1, reads KAGVTQTPRYLIKTRGQQVTLSCSPISGHRSVSWYQQTPGQGLQFLFEYFSETQRNKGNFPGRFSGRQFSNSRSEMNVSTLELGDSALYLCASSSTNEQFFGPGTRLTVL.

V usage is TRBV6-4 and J usage is TRBJ2-2; as DNA is missing, the TRBD1 call by TCRdb cannot be tested. The CDR3 has 14 residues. Germline CDR1 reads MRHNA; CDR2 reads SNTAGT. The CDR3 sequence: CASSDGQDTGELFF.

The chain couples TRBV15 to TRBJ2-3. CDR3 length: 14 residues. The germline CDR1 and CDR2 sequences are LNHNV and YYDKDF (reference sequence). CDR3 residues: CATSRPASTDTQYF.

The rearrangement links TRBV5-6 to TRBJ2-3; without DNA, the TCRdb call of TRBD1 cannot be checked. CDR1 is SGHDT, CDR2 YYEEEE, per germline. This CDR3 region has 19 residues. The CDR3 protein is CASSDFPGSNTRKGDTQYF.